These 28 T cell receptor beta chains originate from one sample sequenced in a study of breast tumors, draining lymph nodes, adjacent tissues. Axillary draining lymph nodes of breast cancer patients supplied the node samples. TCRdb re-called the multiplex PCR reads through MiXCR, storing one row per CDR3 protein. The data contain roughly 130,000 distinct CDR3 sequences, about 33% of them seen just once; the ten biggest clones take up 2% to 2.5%. The sequencing sample was made of axillary lymph node tissue. Source of these receptors: a female donor with breast cancer. Some clones in this sample may be carry-over from other donors' samples.

The chain recombines TRBV5-1 with TRBJ2-7; possible D gene TRBD1, 6 bases. The CDR3 has 13 residues. CDR1 is SGHRS, CDR2 YFSETQ, per germline. V lost 4 bases and J lost 3, with 11 bases in between. CDR3 sequence: CASSMTGGYEQYF. CDR3 sequence (DNA): TGCGCCAGCAGCATGACAGGAGGCTACGAGCAGTACTTC.

The chain joins TRBV5-1 to TRBJ1-4; D may be TRBD1 (6 bases). Germline CDR1 SGHRS, CDR2 YFSETQ. The CDR3 is 14 residues long. V lost 0 bases and J lost 8, with 11 bases in between. The CDR3 nucleotides are TGCGCCAGCAGCTTGGGACAGGCGGAAGAAAAACTGTTTTTT. It codes for CASSLGQAEEKLFF.

V is TRBV3-1 and J is TRBJ2-1; 13 bases match TRBD2. V dropped 1 base and J dropped 7; count of bases not matched to a gene: 4. The CDR3 sequence is 16 residues long. Per germline, CDR1 LGHDT and CDR2 YNNKEL (reference sequence). Here the CDR3 DNA reads TGTGCCAGCAGCCAAGCACTAGCGGGGGGGTGGAATGAGCAGTTCTTC. Its translation is CASSQALAGGWNEQFF.

The rearrangement joins TRBV29-1 to TRBJ2-7, with TRBD2 as a possible D gene (6 bases). Germline CDR1 SQVTM, CDR2 ANQGSEA. V was pared by 8 bases and J by 3 bases, with 20 bases between. This CDR3 contains 14 residues. In DNA form, the CDR3 reads TGCAGCTTGTACGGGGGTCGACAGAACTACGAGCAGTACTTC. Amino acid sequence: CSLYGGRQNYEQYF.

This clonotype was picked up many times. This rearrangement joins TRBV7-2 to TRBJ1-5; D not resolved. The CDR3 sequence is 16 residues long. With 3 bases removed from V and 0 bases from J, the gap between germline ends came to 12 bases. The germline V gene has CDR1 SGHTA and CDR2 FQGNSA. The CDR3 loop is CASSLGSTYSNQPQHF. The CDR3 region has the DNA TGTGCCAGCAGCTTGGGGTCGACTTATAGCAATCAGCCCCAGCATTTT.

This clonotype was counted a few times. This chain joins TRBV6-2 or TRBV6-3 and TRBJ1-1; D unclear. Germline assignment: CDR1 MNHEY and CDR2 SVGEGT. The CDR3 contains 12 residues. V dropped 6 bases and J dropped 7 bases, with 12 bases sitting between them. CDR3 amino acids: CASSYRRVEAFF. CDR3 DNA: TGTGCCAGCAGCTACCGACGGGTTGAAGCTTTCTTT.

This clonotype showed up many times. The rearrangement links TRBV6-6 to TRBJ2-6, with D maybe TRBD2 (5 bases). Germline CDR1 is MNHNY and CDR2 is SVGAGI (reference sequence). Trimming took off 5 bases at V and 0 bases at J, with 8 bases between the two ends. The CDR3 spans 15 residues. For the CDR3, the DNA is TGTGCCAGCAGTCTCCGGGGCTCTGGGGCCAACGTCCTGACTTTC. It codes for CASSLRGSGANVLTF.

This clonotype has only one observation. Lacking the conserved final phenylalanine or tryptophan, this CDR3 likely reflects a read error. V is TRBV7-6 and J is TRBJ2-3; 7 bases agree with TRBD1. CDR1 SGHVS and CDR2 FNYEAQ come from the germline V gene. The V gene end was trimmed by 3 bases and the J gene end by 5 bases; junction bases not matched to a gene: 5. This CDR3 is 14 amino acids long. The CDR3 DNA is TGTGCCAGCAGCTTGGGACAGATCGTAGATACGCAGTATCTC. It is translated as CASSLGQIVDTQYL.

This clonotype was detected many times. This rearrangement joins TRBV24-1 to TRBJ2-3; TRBD2 might be the D (5 bases). CDR3 length: 17 residues. The ends were cut back, 5 bases at V and 2 bases at J, with 19 bases in the middle. Germline CDR1 reads KGHDR; CDR2 reads SFDVKD. The CDR3 sequence is CATSARSEVGTTDTQYF. CDR3 in DNA: TGTGCCACCAGTGCGAGGTCGGAGGTGGGAACCACAGATACGCAGTATTTT.

In this sample, this clonotype turned up a few times. The chain is built from TRBV5-1 and TRBJ1-1; 9 nucleotides match TRBD1. There are 16 residues in the CDR3. Germline V gene lookup returns CDR1 SGHRS and CDR2 YFSETQ. V was pared by 4 bases and J by 0 bases, with 7 bases of the junction left unmatched. This chain's CDR3 is CASSRGDRVMNTEAFF. CDR3 DNA: TGCGCCAGCAGCCGTGGGGACAGGGTTATGAACACTGAAGCTTTCTTT.

The V gene is TRBV7-6, the J gene TRBJ2-1; 8 nucleotides align to TRBD1. The CDR3 sequence is 13 residues long. V lost 5 bases to trimming and J lost 12 bases; unmatched junction nucleotides: 9. CDR1 and CDR2 (germline): SGHVS, FNYEAQ. CDR3: CASSRGQVQGQFF. The CDR3 nucleotides are TGTGCCAGCAGCAGGGGACAGGTGCAAGGGCAGTTCTTC.

Worth noting for this clonotype: Germline and junction disagree at one end, which may indicate a read error. This CDR3 reads CGISEGVIAFF. The CDR3 DNA reads as TGTGGCATCAGTGAGGGGGTTATCGCTTTCTTT. J is TRBJ1-1 and V is TRBV10-3, with D tentatively TRBD1 (6 bases). CDR3 length: 11 amino acids. CDR1 and CDR2 (germline): ENHRY, SYGVKD.

This clonotype was counted at least ten times. CDR3 DNA sequence: TGTGCCAGCAGCCTAATAATGGTCGAGACCCAGTACTTC. Protein product: CASSLIMVETQYF. The chain links TRBV5-6 to TRBJ2-5; D is unclear. Trimming removed 4 bases from V and 5 bases from J, with 12 bases in between. Germline loops: CDR1 SGHDT, CDR2 YYEEEE. The CDR3 has 13 amino acids.

Of note for this clonotype: Since no conserved phenylalanine or tryptophan closes the CDR3, a read error is the likely cause. No DNA is shown, since the ends of the CDR3 on it are uncertain; the CDR3 is the one TCRdb lists. This chain joins TRBV2 and TRBJ2-1; TRBD2, the table's D call, was not compared with the DNA. Germline CDR1 is SNHLY and CDR2 is FYNNEI. The CDR3 is 15 residues long, counting both termini. The CDR3: CASRTRTSGGGAVLR.

This clonotype was counted at least ten times. The gene calls are TRBV5-6 and TRBJ1-5, with no clear D. Trimming left V 2 bases short and J 0 bases short, with 15 bases between. The germline CDR1 and CDR2 sequences are SGHDT and YYEEEE. CDR3 size: 17 residues. The CDR3 nucleotides read TGTGCCAGCAGCTTATCGCACAGATACAATAGCAATCAGCCCCAGCATTTT. It translates to CASSLSHRYNSNQPQHF.

This clonotype came up many times. This chain connects TRBV10-3 to TRBJ2-1; D gene ambiguous. Trimming left V 2 bases short and J 5 bases short, with 19 bases between. The CDR3 runs to 17 residues. Germline CDR1 ENHRY, CDR2 SYGVKD. CDR3 nucleotide sequence: TGTGCCATCAGTGAGCCACGAATTAGGGATTCCAACAATGAGCAGTTCTTC. Protein product: CAISEPRIRDSNNEQFF.

In this sample, this clonotype turned up many times. The chain recombines TRBV5-1 with TRBJ1-1, with 9 bases aligning to TRBD1. The trim removed 3 bases at V and 3 bases at J, leaving 3 bases unmatched. The CDR3 is 14 amino acids. Germline CDR1 reads SGHRS; CDR2 reads YFSETQ. The CDR3 nucleotides are TGCGCCAGCAGCTGGGACAGGGTGGACACTGAAGCTTTCTTT. Protein product: CASSWDRVDTEAFF.

The chain joins TRBV9 to TRBJ1-3; TRBD1 matches 7 bases. Trimming took 0 bases from V and 3 from J; bases not matched to a gene: 3. The CDR3 sequence is 15 residues long. Germline CDR1 reads SGDLS; CDR2 reads YYNGEE. The CDR3 DNA follows: TGTGCCAGCAGCGTAGGACAGGGCTATGGAAACACCATATATTTT. This encodes CASSVGQGYGNTIYF.

This clonotype was counted many times. This chain connects TRBV5-1 to TRBJ2-2; TRBD2 might be the D (5 bases). This CDR3 contains 18 residues. Trimming removed 4 bases from V and 6 bases from J, with 25 bases in between. Germline V gene lookup returns CDR1 SGHRS and CDR2 YFSETQ. The CDR3 DNA reads as TGCGCCAGCAGCCTGACCGGGAAGTCAAGTCATTGGGCCGGGGAGCTGTTTTTT. Its translation is CASSLTGKSSHWAGELFF.

This clonotype turned up a few times. This sequence joins TRBV18 and TRBJ1-1, with TRBD1 matching over 7 bases. Germline assignment: CDR1 KGHSH and CDR2 LQKENI. This CDR3 has 14 residues. J was trimmed by 4 bases and V by 4 bases; bases with no gene match: 6. This CDR3 is CASSHPGGGTEAFF. In DNA form, the CDR3 reads TGTGCCAGCTCACATCCAGGGGGGGGCACTGAAGCTTTCTTT.

This clonotype was recorded many times. The chain joins TRBV4-3 to TRBJ2-7; D not certain. The V gene lost 0 bases and the J gene lost 7 bases, with 10 bases spanning the gap. This CDR3 is 13 amino acids long. CDR1 LGHNA and CDR2 YSLEER come from the germline V gene. CDR3 sequence (DNA): TGCGCCAGCAGCCAAGATCTCGGCCGTGAGCAGTACGTC. Amino acid sequence: CASSQDLGREQYV.

Ten or more counts support this clonotype. The gene calls are TRBV5-6 and TRBJ1-5; weak D call: TRBD1 (6 bases). This CDR3 spans 14 amino acids. Germline V gene data show CDR1 as SGHDT and CDR2 as YYEEEE. Trimming shortened V by 4 bases and J by 7 bases, and 15 bases separated the two germline ends. The CDR3 DNA reads as TGTGCCAGCAGCGACACAGGGCGGGCCCAGCCCCAGCATTTT. As protein: CASSDTGRAQPQHF.

The table lists this clonotype with many counts. The chain combines TRBV7-3 with TRBJ2-5; D gene unclear. The V and J ends lost 4 bases and 1 base respectively, with 10 bases between them. Germline V gene sequence: CDR1 SGHTA, CDR2 FQGTGA. The CDR3 runs 14 residues. CDR3 protein: CASSSAPFQETQYF. CDR3 in DNA: TGTGCCAGCAGCTCCGCCCCCTTCCAAGAGACCCAGTACTTC.

This clonotype has at least ten counts. This rearrangement joins TRBV19 to TRBJ1-4, with D unresolved. V was trimmed by 6 bases and J by 2 bases, leaving 10 bases between them. The CDR3 totals 14 residues. Germline assignment: CDR1 LNHDA and CDR2 SQIVND (reference sequence). The CDR3 region has the DNA TGTGCCAGTAGCAGAATTTCGACTAATGAAAAACTGTTTTTT. It translates to CASSRISTNEKLFF.

Details on this clonotype: A much larger clone lies a single base off, so this may be a read error. V is TRBV6-5 and J is TRBJ1-5; D call uncertain. Per germline, CDR1 MNHEY and CDR2 SVGAGI. This CDR3 region has 12 residues. Written as DNA, the CDR3 is TGTGCCTGCAGATCCCAAGGGCAGCCCCAGCATTTT. This codes for CACRSQGQPQHF.

At least ten counts were recorded for this clonotype. This chain joins TRBV24-1 and TRBJ1-2; 7 nucleotides line up with TRBD1. Germline CDR1 and CDR2: KGHDR and SFDVKD. This CDR3 spans 16 amino acids. With 4 bases clipped from V and 8 bases from J, the junction kept 15 bases outside the gene matches. The CDR3 spells CATSDSTTGPHGGYTF. The CDR3 nucleotides read TGTGCCACCAGTGACTCGACGACAGGGCCCCACGGCGGCTACACCTTC.

This clonotype has ten or more counts. CDR3 DNA sequence: TGTGCCAGCAGCCGGGGGTCGGATGCGAACACCGGGGAGCTGTTTTTT. Encoded protein: CASSRGSDANTGELFF. The rearrangement uses TRBV7-3 and TRBJ2-2; a possible D gene is TRBD2 (6 bases). The CDR3 runs to 16 residues. Trimming took 5 bases from V and 0 from J, leaving 13 bases between them. Germline loops: CDR1 SGHTA, CDR2 FQGTGA. The variable domain in full, with the rest retrieved from reference TRBV7-3 and TRBJ2-2, is GAGVSQTPSNKVTEKGKYVELRCDPISGHTALYWYRQSLGQGPEFLIYFQGTGAADDSGLPNDRFFAVRPEGSVSTLKIQRTERGDSAVYLCASSRGSDANTGELFFGEGSRLTVL.

This clonotype was seen at least ten times. The chain couples TRBV3-1 to TRBJ2-7; D possibly corresponds to TRBD2 (7 bases). The length of the CDR3 is 15 residues. Deletions cut 4 bases from V and 2 bases from J, with 15 bases between. Germline V gene data show CDR1 as LGHDT and CDR2 as YNNKEL (reference sequence). In nucleotides, the CDR3 is TGTGCCAGCAGCCTGACCGCGGGGGCAACCTACGAGCAGTACTTC. It codes for CASSLTAGATYEQYF.